The source of this T cell receptor beta chain is a study of blood T cell repertoires in COVID-19. Study context: The United States, Italy and Spain supplied acute and convalescent COVID-19 samples. The analysed material was cDNA or gDNA that came from T cells, B-cell-depleted T cells, or PBMCs.

Germline V lookup: CDR1 KGHSH, CDR2 LQKENI. V lost 5 bases to trimming and J lost 1 base, with 9 bases between them. The CDR3 runs 14 residues. The table came from immunoSEQ multiplex PCR; TCRdb's copy has only in-frame clones and leaves some out. The sample lists some 77,000 clones; roughly 85% were seen once. The TCR comes from an older woman with acute or convalescent COVID-19. Sequencing input: peripheral blood. The rearrangement uses TRBV18 and TRBJ1-3; D gene ambiguous. The CDR3 coding sequence is TGTGCCAGCTCAGGCAGTCAATCTGGAAACACCATATATTTT. Translation: CASSGSQSGNTIYF.